Each of the 15 T cell receptor beta chains below was sequenced from the same sample in a study of T cells after yellow fever vaccination (dated by TCRdb to the late 2010s). Per the publication, the treatment or condition label means: live attenuated yellow fever vaccine strain. The method behind the library was 5' RACE. TCRdb names Illumina HiSeq 2500 as the instrument used. In-frame beta chains were kept once TCRdb had trimmed the public reads at Q25 with fastp and called clones with MiXCR. Rows are unified per CDR3 protein, each entry keeping the most common DNA and genes. In all, the sample holds 150,000 or so distinct CDR3 sequences, and roughly 6.7% of those were seen once. The ten largest clones capture about 0.6% of the sample. Here the sequenced sample was CD4+ T cells sorted from PBMCs, taken 10 days after the yellow fever booster vaccination. These receptors all stem from a man aged 25-40 years who received the YFV17D yellow fever vaccine.

This clonotype was seen a handful of times. The gene calls are TRBV12-3 or TRBV12-4 and TRBJ1-6; D gene ambiguous. V was cut by 3 bases and J by 9 bases, with 15 bases left in between. The length of the CDR3 is 15 residues. The chain's CDR3 is CASSFRSGVSSPLHF. Written as DNA, the CDR3 is TGTGCCAGCAGTTTTCGGAGTGGCGTGAGTTCACCCCTCCACTTT.

The chain combines TRBV20-1 with TRBJ2-7, with D perhaps being TRBD1 or TRBD2 (7 bases each). V lost 4 bases, J lost 5 bases, and 18 bases lay in between. Germline CDR1 and CDR2: DFQATT and SNEGSKA (reference sequence). The CDR3 length is 14 residues. CDR3 loop: CSAIGPGGGDEQYF. Written as DNA, the CDR3 is TGCAGTGCTATTGGTCCAGGGGGGGGGGACGAGCAGTACTTC.

Only a few counts were recorded for this clonotype. The genes are TRBV12-3 or TRBV12-4 and TRBJ2-5; D is possibly TRBD1 (6 bases). The V and J ends lost 5 bases and 7 bases respectively, with 14 bases between them. CDR3 size: 13 residues. In DNA, the CDR3 is TGTGCCAGCAGTATGACAGGTGGGGGGACCCAGTACTTC. Translation: CASSMTGGGTQYF.

In this sample, this clonotype turned up many times. The chain uses TRBV25-1 and TRBJ1-2; D is uncertain. The germline V gene has CDR1 MGHDK and CDR2 SYGVNS. There are 14 residues in the CDR3. V lost 5 bases, J lost 4 bases, and 14 bases lay in between. CDR3 nucleotides: TGTGCCAGCAGTCTTCATCCCACGGCCTATGGCTACACCTTC. Protein product: CASSLHPTAYGYTF.

With respect to this clonotype: A much larger clone lies a single base off, so this may be a read error. This chain uses TRBV21-1 with TRBJ2-5; the table gives TRBD2 as D, unverified against the DNA. TRBV21-1 is reported as a pseudogene. The CDR3 contains 16 residues. CDR3 in DNA: TGTGCCAGCAGACCAATAGCGGGAGCGATTGTGGAGACCCAGTGCTTC. As protein: CASRPIAGAIVETQCF.

The chain combines TRBV5-5 with TRBJ1-1; maybe TRBD1 (6 bases). The V end was cut by 3 bases, the J end by 5 bases, with 17 bases between. CDR1 and CDR2 from the germline V gene are SGHKS and YYEKEE (reference sequence). The CDR3 loop spans 15 amino acids. This CDR3 reads CASSWGGGASTEAFF. In nucleotides, the CDR3 is TGTGCCAGCAGCTGGGGAGGGGGGGCATCAACTGAAGCTTTCTTT.

This clonotype was recorded many times. This chain connects TRBV7-2 to TRBJ1-6, with D perhaps TRBD1 (5 bases). V was clipped by 5 bases and J by 10 bases, with 18 bases between them. This CDR3 spans 15 amino acids. Per germline, CDR1 SGHTA and CDR2 FQGNSA. The CDR3 nucleotides are TGTGCCAGCAGCGCTGGGACCTACTTAGGGTCACCCCTCCACTTT. It encodes CASSAGTYLGSPLHF. The variable domain in full, completed from reference TRBV7-2 and TRBJ1-6, reads GAGVSQSPSNKVTEKGKDVELRCDPISGHTALYWYRQSLGQGLEFLIYFQGNSAPDKSGLPSDRFSAERTGGSVSTLTIQRTQQEDSAVYLCASSAGTYLGSPLHFGNGTRLTVT.

This clonotype has ten or more counts. The rearrangement links TRBV7-2 to TRBJ2-2; TRBD2 agrees at 7 bases. In germline, CDR1 is SGHTA, CDR2 FQGNSA. V shed 0 bases, J shed 3 bases, and the junction held 4 bases outside the gene matches. The CDR3 spans 16 residues. This CDR3 is CASSLAGGQYTGELFF. The DNA of the CDR3 is TGTGCCAGCAGCTTAGCGGGAGGGCAGTACACCGGGGAGCTGTTTTTT.

This clonotype has a count of ten or more. The chain recombines TRBV28 with TRBJ2-2; 7 bases match TRBD2. CDR1 MDHEN and CDR2 SYDVKM come from the germline V gene. The CDR3 totals 14 residues. V dropped 7 bases and J dropped 6; count of bases not matched to a gene: 8. CDR3 nucleotide sequence: TGTGCCAGCATAAACGGCGGGAGACCCGGGGAGCTGTTTTTT. As protein: CASINGGRPGELFF.

This clonotype was observed many times. This sequence joins TRBV19 and TRBJ2-2; unclear D gene. The CDR3 contains 13 residues. From germline, CDR1 is LNHDA and CDR2 SQIVND (reference sequence). Trimming removed 6 bases from V and 1 base from J, with 6 bases in between. The CDR3 DNA reads TGTGCCAGTAGGAGCAGGAACACCGGGGAGCTGTTTTTT. Translated: CASRSRNTGELFF.

This clonotype has at least ten counts. This sequence joins TRBV7-2 and TRBJ2-3; 7 bases are shared with TRBD2. The CDR3 totals 15 residues. Trimming cost V 6 bases and J 3 bases; bases outside gene matches: 9. Germline V CDR1 and CDR2: SGHTA, FQGNSA. The CDR3 DNA follows: TGTGCCAGCAGGTGGCAGACTAGCTTGACAGATACGCAGTATTTT. Amino acid sequence: CASRWQTSLTDTQYF.

This clonotype was seen repeatedly, ten times or more. The J gene is TRBJ2-1, the V gene TRBV24-1; no clear D gene. With 7 bases removed from V and 12 bases from J, the gap between germline ends came to 15 bases. Germline-derived CDR1 and CDR2 are KGHDR and SFDVKD. The CDR3 is 12 residues long. The chain's CDR3 is CATSEGPRGQFF. As DNA, the CDR3 is TGTGCCACCAGCGAAGGGCCCCGTGGGCAGTTCTTC.

The table lists this clonotype with many counts. The chain recombines TRBV5-1 with TRBJ2-1; tentative D call: TRBD1 (6 bases). V was shortened by 0 bases and J by 4 bases, with 14 bases between the two germline ends. The CDR3 loop spans 16 amino acids. Germline lookup yields CDR1 SGHRS and CDR2 YFSETQ. The CDR3: CASSLVIDRRYNEQFF. The CDR3 bases are TGCGCCAGCAGCTTGGTGATAGACAGGCGATACAATGAGCAGTTCTTC. Combining the CDR3 with reference TRBV5-1 and TRBJ2-1 gives the whole variable domain KAGVTQTPRYLIKTRGQQVTLSCSPISGHRSVSWYQQTPGQGLQFLFEYFSETQRNKGNFPGRFSGRQFSNSRSEMNVSTLELGDSALYLCASSLVIDRRYNEQFFGPGTRLTVL.

The V call is TRBV9, the J call TRBJ2-2; D call uncertain. V gave up 0 bases and J gave up 4 bases, with 10 bases separating them. Germline V gene lookup returns CDR1 SGDLS and CDR2 YYNGEE. The CDR3 is 15 residues long. CDR3 amino acids: CASSVDVSPTGELFF. The DNA for the CDR3 is TGTGCCAGCAGCGTAGACGTATCACCCACCGGGGAGCTGTTTTTT. The full variable domain, in which reference TRBV9 and TRBJ2-2 provide the parts outside the CDR3, is DSGVTQTPKHLITATGQRVTLRCSPRSGDLSVYWYQQSLDQGLQFLIQYYNGEERAKGNILERFSAQQFPDLHSELNLSSLELGDSALYFCASSVDVSPTGELFFGEGSRLTVL.

In this sample, this clonotype turned up many times. The chain couples TRBV24-1 to TRBJ2-7; D tentatively fits TRBD1 or TRBD2 (5 bases each). The V and J ends lost 9 bases and 2 bases respectively, with 37 bases between them. The germline V gene has CDR1 KGHDR and CDR2 SFDVKD. This CDR3 contains 21 residues. CDR3 region: CATGASGTYVLKNLLTYEQYF. The CDR3 DNA reads TGTGCCACCGGGGCTTCCGGGACGTATGTTCTTAAGAATCTTCTCACCTACGAGCAGTACTTC.